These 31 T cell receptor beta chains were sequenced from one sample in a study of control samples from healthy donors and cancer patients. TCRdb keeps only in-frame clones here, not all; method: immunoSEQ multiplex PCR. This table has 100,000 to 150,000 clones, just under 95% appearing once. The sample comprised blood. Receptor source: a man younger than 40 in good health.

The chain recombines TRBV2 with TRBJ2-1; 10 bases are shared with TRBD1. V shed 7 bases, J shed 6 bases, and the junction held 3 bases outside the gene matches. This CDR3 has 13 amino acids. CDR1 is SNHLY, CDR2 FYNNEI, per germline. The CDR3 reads CASIGDRGNEQFF. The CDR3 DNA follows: TGTGCCAGCATAGGGGACAGGGGCAATGAGCAGTTCTTC.

CDR3 region: CASSLSGETQYF. The CDR3 DNA is TGTGCCAGCAGTCTTTCCGGGGAGACCCAGTACTTC. V is TRBV6-2 or TRBV6-3 and J is TRBJ2-5; no clear D gene. The ends were cut back, 5 bases at V and 5 bases at J, with 9 bases in the middle. Germline-derived CDR1 and CDR2 are MNHEY and SVGEGT. This CDR3 is built from 12 residues.

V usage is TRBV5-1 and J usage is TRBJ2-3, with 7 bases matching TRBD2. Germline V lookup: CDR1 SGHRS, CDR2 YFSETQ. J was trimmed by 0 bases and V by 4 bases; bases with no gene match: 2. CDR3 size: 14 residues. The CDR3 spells CASSPGLSTDTQYF. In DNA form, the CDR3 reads TGCGCCAGCAGCCCGGGACTAAGCACAGATACGCAGTATTTT.

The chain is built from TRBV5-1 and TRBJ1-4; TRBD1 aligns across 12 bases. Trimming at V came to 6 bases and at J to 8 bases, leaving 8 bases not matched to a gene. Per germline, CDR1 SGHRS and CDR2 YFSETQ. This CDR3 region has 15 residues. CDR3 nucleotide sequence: TGCGCCAGCACCCACTCCGGGACAGGGGGCGAAAAACTGTTTTTT. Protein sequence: CASTHSGTGGEKLFF.

The CDR3 coding sequence is TGTGCCAGCAGAGGACTGGCACCTGAGCAGTTCTTC. Translating gives CASRGLAPEQFF. The chain joins TRBV2 to TRBJ2-1; D may be TRBD2 (5 bases). Between the trimmed V and J ends, which lost 6 bases and 9 bases, there was a span of 12 bases. Germline values: CDR1 SNHLY, CDR2 FYNNEI. The length of the CDR3 is 12 residues.

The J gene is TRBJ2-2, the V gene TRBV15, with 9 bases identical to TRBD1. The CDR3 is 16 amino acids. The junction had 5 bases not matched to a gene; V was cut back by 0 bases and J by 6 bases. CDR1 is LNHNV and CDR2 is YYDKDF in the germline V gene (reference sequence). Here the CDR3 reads CATSRDRTGVAGELFF. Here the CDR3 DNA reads TGTGCCACCAGCAGAGATAGGACAGGGGTTGCCGGGGAGCTGTTTTTT.

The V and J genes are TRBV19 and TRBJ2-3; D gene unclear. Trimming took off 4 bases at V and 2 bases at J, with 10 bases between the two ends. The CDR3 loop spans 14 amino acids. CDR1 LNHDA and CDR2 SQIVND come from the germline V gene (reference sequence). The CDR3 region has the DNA TGTGCCAGTAGTACACCGCCCTACACAGATACGCAGTATTTT. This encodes CASSTPPYTDTQYF. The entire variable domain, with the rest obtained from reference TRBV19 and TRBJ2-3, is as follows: DGGITQSPKYLFRKEGQNVTLSCEQNLNHDAMYWYRQDPGQGLRLIYYSQIVNDFQKGDIAEGYSVSREKKESFPLTVTSAQKNPTAFYLCASSTPPYTDTQYFGPGTRLTVL.

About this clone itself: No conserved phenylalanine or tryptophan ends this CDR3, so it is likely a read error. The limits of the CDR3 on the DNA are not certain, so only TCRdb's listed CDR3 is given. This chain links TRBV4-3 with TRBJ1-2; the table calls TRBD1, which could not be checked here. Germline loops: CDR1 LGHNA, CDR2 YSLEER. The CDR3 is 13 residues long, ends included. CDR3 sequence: CASSQDWGTGLAV.

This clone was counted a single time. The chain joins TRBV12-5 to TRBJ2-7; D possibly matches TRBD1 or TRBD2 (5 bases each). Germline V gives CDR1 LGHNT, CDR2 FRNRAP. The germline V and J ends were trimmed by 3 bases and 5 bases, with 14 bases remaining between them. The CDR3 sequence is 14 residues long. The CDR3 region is CASGLGQGVNEQYF. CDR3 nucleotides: TGTGCTAGTGGTTTAGGGCAGGGAGTCAACGAGCAGTACTTC.

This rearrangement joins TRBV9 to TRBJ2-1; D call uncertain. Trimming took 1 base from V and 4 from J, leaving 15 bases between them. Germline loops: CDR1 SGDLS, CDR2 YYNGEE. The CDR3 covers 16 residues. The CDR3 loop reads CASSVKARFGYNEQFF. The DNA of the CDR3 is TGTGCCAGCAGCGTAAAAGCTCGATTTGGGTACAATGAGCAGTTCTTC.

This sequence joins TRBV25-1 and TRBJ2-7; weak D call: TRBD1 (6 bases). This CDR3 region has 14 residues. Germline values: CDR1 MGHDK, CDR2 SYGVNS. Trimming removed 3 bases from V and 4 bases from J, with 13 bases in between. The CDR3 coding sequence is TGTGCCAGCAGTGAGCCAGGGGTAAGGTACGAGCAGTACTTC. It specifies CASSEPGVRYEQYF.

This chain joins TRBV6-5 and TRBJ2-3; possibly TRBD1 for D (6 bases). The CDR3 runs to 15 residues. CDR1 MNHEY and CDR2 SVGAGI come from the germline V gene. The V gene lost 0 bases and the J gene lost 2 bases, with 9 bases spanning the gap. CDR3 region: CASSYSGGYTDTQYF. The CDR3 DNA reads TGTGCCAGCAGTTACTCAGGGGGATACACAGATACGCAGTATTTT.

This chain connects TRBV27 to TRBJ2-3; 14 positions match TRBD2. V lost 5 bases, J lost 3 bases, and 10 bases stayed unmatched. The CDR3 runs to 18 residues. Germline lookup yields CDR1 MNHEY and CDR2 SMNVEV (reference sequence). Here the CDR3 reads CASSRPGLAGAPTDTQYF. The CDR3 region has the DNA TGTGCCAGCAGTAGACCGGGACTAGCGGGGGCCCCGACAGATACGCAGTATTTT.

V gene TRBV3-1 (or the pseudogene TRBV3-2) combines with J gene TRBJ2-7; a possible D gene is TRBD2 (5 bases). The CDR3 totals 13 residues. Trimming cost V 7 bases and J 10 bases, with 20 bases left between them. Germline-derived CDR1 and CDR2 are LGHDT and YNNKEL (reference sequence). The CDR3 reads CASTSLDGEGQYF. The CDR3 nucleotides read TGTGCCAGCACCTCGCTCGACGGCGAGGGACAGTACTTC.

The CDR3 DNA is TGTGCCAGCAGTCGGGGGGGACTAGCGGGGAACTACGAGCAGTACTTC. Translation gives CASSRGGLAGNYEQYF. The rearrangement uses TRBV7-8 and TRBJ2-7, with 13 positions matching TRBD2. V was pared by 6 bases and J by 3 bases, with 8 bases of the junction left unmatched. The germline CDR1 and CDR2 sequences are SGHVS and FQNEAQ. This CDR3 region has 16 residues.

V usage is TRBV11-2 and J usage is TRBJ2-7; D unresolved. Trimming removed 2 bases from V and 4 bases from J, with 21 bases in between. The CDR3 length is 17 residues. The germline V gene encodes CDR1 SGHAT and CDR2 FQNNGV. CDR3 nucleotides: TGTGCCAGCAGCTTAAGGCCCCGCCCGGGTGCCCTTTACGAGCAGTACTTC. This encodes CASSLRPRPGALYEQYF.

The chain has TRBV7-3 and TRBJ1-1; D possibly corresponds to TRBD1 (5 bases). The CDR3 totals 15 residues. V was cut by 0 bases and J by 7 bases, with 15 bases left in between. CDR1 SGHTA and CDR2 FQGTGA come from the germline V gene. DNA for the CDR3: TGTGCCAGCAGCTTAACGTCCCGGGGCCAAGGTGAAGCTTTCTTT. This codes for CASSLTSRGQGEAFF. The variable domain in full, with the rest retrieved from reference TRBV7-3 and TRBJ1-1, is GAGVSQTPSNKVTEKGKYVELRCDPISGHTALYWYRQSLGQGPEFLIYFQGTGAADDSGLPNDRFFAVRPEGSVSTLKIQRTERGDSAVYLCASSLTSRGQGEAFFGQGTRLTVV.

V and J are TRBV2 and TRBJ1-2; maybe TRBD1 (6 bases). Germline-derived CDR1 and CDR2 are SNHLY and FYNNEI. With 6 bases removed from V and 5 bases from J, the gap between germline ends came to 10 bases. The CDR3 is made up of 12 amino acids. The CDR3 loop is CASRAGQYGYTF. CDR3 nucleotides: TGTGCCAGCAGGGCAGGACAGTATGGCTACACCTTC.

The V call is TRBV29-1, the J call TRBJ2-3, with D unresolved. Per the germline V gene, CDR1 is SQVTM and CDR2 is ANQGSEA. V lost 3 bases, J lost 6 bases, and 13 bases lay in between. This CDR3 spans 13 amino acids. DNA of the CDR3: TGCAGCGTTGACCGGGCCGGCAGGGATACGCAGTATTTT. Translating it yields CSVDRAGRDTQYF.

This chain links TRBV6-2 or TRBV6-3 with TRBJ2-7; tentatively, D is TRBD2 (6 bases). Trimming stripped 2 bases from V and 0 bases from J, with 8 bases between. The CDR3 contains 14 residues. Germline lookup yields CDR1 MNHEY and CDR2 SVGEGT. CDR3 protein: CASSYTGVSYEQYF. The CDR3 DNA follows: TGTGCCAGCAGTTACACGGGGGTCTCCTACGAGCAGTACTTC.

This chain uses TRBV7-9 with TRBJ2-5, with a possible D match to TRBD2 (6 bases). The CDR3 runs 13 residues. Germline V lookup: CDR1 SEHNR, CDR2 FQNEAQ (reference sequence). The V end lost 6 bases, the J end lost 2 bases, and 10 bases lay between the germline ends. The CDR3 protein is CASRSGLQETQYF. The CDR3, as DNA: TGTGCCAGCAGGTCCGGACTACAAGAGACCCAGTACTTC.

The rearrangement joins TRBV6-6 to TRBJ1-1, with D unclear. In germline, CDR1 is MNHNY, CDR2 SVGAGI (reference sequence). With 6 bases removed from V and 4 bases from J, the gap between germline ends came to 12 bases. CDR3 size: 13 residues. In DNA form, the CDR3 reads TGTGCCAGCAGGGAGGTGGCAGGCACTGAAGCTTTCTTT. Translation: CASREVAGTEAFF.

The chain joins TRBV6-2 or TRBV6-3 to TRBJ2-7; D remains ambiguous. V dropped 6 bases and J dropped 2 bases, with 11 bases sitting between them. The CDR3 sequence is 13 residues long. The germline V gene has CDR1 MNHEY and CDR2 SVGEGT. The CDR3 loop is CASSPTATYEQYF. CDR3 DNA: TGTGCCAGCAGCCCGACCGCTACCTACGAGCAGTACTTC.

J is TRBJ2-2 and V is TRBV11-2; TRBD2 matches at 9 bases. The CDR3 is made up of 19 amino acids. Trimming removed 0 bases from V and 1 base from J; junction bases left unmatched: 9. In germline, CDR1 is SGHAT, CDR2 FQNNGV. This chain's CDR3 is CASSLEPAGGLLNTGELFF. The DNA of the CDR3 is TGTGCCAGCAGCTTAGAACCAGCGGGGGGACTACTGAACACCGGGGAGCTGTTTTTT.

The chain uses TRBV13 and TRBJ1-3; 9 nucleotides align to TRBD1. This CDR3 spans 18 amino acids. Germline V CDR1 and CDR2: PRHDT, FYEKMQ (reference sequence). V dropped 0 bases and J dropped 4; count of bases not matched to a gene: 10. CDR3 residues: CASSLGGPRTGVGNTIYF. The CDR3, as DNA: TGTGCCAGCAGCTTAGGAGGGCCGAGGACAGGGGTAGGAAACACCATATATTTT.

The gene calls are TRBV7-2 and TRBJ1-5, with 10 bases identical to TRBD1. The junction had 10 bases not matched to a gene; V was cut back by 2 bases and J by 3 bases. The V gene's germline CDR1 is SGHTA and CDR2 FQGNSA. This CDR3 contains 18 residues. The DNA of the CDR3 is TGTGCCAGCAGCTTAAGAGGCCCAGGGACAGGGGTCAATCAGCCCCAGCATTTT. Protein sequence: CASSLRGPGTGVNQPQHF.

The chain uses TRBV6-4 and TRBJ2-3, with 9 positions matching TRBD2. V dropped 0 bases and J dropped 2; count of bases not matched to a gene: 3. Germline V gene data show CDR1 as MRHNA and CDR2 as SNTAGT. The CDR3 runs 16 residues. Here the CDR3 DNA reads TGTGCCAGCAGTGACTCGGCTAGCGGGGACACAGATACGCAGTATTTT. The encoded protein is CASSDSASGDTDTQYF.

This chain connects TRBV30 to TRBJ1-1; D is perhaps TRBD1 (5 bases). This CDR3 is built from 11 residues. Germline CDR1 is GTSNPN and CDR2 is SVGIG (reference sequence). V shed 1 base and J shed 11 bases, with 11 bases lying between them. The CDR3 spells CAWSGRVWAFF. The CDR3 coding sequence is TGTGCCTGGAGTGGCAGGGTGTGGGCTTTCTTT.

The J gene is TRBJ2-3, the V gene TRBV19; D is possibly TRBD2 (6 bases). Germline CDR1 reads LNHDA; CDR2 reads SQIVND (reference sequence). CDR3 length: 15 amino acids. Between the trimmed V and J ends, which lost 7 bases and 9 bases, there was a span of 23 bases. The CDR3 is CASNELSNREDTQYF. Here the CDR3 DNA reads TGTGCCAGTAACGAGCTGAGCAATAGGGAGGACACGCAGTATTTT.

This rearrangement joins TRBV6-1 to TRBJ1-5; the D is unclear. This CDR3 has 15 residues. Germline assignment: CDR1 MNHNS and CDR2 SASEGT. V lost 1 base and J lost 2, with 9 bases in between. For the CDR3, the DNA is TGTGCCAGCAGTGAAGAGGCGAGAGGCAATCAGCCCCAGCATTTT. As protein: CASSEEARGNQPQHF.

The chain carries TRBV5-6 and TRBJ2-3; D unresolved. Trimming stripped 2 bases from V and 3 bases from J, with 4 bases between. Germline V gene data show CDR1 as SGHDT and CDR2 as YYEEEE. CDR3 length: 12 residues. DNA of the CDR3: TGTGCCAGCAGCTTTGCGACAGATACGCAGTATTTT. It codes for CASSFATDTQYF. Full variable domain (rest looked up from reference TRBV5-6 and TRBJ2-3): DAGVTQSPTHLIKTRGQQVTLRCSPKSGHDTVSWYQQALGQGPQFIFQYYEEEERQRGNFPDRFSGHQFPNYSSELNVNALLLGDSALYLCASSFATDTQYFGPGTRLTVL.